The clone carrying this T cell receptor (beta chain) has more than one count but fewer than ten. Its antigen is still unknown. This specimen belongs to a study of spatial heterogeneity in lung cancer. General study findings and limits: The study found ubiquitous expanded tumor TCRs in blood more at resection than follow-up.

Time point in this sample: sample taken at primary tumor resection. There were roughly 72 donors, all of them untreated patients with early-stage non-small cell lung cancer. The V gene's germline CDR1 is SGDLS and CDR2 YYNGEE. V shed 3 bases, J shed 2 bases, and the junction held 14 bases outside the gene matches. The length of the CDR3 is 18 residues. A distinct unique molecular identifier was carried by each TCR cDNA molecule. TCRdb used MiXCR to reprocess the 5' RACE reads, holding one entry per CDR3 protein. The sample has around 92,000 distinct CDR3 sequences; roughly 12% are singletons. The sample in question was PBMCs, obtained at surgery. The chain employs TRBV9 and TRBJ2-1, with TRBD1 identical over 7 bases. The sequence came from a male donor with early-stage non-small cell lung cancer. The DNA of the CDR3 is TGTGCCAGCAGCGCATACCGACAGGGTCCCCCGACCTACAATGAGCAGTTCTTC. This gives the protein CASSAYRQGPPTYNEQFF.